This T cell receptor (beta chain) was retrieved from a study of shared T cell receptors in the human thymus. The assay was immunoSEQ multiplex PCR, and TCRdb's table has in-frame clones only and misses some. The sample has 600,000 to 900,000 clones; 70% to 90% are singletons. V lost 0 bases, J lost 12 bases, and 11 bases lay in between. Looked up from germline, CDR1 is SQVTM and CDR2 is ANQGSEA. The CDR3 is 11 residues long. Another study also made use of these data, one on human thymus T cells. That source reports: The people who donated were healthy Finnish babies having corrective surgery for congenital heart defects. V and J genes seemed to be used with bias in thymic and blood repertoires.

This chain uses TRBV29-1 with TRBJ1-2; the D is unclear. The sample consisted of thymocytes. This receptor was identified in a girl in the first two years of life with a congenital heart defect. DNA of the CDR3: TGCAGCGTTGAAGATTTCGAGGGCCACACCTTC. Its translation is CSVEDFEGHTF. The full variable domain, rest sourced from reference TRBV29-1 and TRBJ1-2, is SAVISQKPSRDICQRGTSLTIQCQVDSQVTMMFWYRQQPGQSLTLIATANQGSEATYESGFVIDKFPISRPNLTFSTLTVSNMSPEDSSIYLCSVEDFEGHTFGSGTRLTVV.